This T cell receptor beta chain was identified during a study of OX40 agonist ivuxolimab in advanced cancers. Turning to the study itself: Patients' therapy was ivuxolimab, an antibody that acts as an agonist of OX40 (CD134). Study-level findings and limits: At doses 0.1 to 3.0 mg/kg, CD4+ and CD8+ clones expanded. Among T cells, CD8+ cells averaged more expanded clones than CD4+ cells.

Note on this clone: Its antigen is unidentified.

The CDR3 loop spans 15 amino acids. The V gene lost 0 bases and the J gene lost 0 bases, with 7 bases spanning the gap. CDR1 SGHRS and CDR2 YFSETQ come from the germline V gene. Clones were read by immunoSEQ multiplex PCR, and TCRdb kept only the in-frame ones, dropping some. Altogether under 95,000 clones are present, approximately 89% being singletons, with the ten largest covering approximately 0.8%. The genes are TRBV5-1 and TRBJ1-5; D ambiguous. This clonotype originated in an adult with an advanced solid tumor such as melanoma, head and neck, liver or kidney cancer. The sample in question was CD4+ or CD8+ T cells sorted from blood, obtained in a trial of the OX40 agonist ivuxolimab. DNA of the CDR3: TGCGCCAGCAGCTTGGGGGATATTAGCAATCAGCCCCAGCATTTT. Translated, it gives CASSLGDISNQPQHF. The entire variable domain, with the rest obtained from reference TRBV5-1 and TRBJ1-5, is as follows: KAGVTQTPRYLIKTRGQQVTLSCSPISGHRSVSWYQQTPGQGLQFLFEYFSETQRNKGNFPGRFSGRQFSNSRSEMNVSTLELGDSALYLCASSLGDISNQPQHFGDGTRLSIL.